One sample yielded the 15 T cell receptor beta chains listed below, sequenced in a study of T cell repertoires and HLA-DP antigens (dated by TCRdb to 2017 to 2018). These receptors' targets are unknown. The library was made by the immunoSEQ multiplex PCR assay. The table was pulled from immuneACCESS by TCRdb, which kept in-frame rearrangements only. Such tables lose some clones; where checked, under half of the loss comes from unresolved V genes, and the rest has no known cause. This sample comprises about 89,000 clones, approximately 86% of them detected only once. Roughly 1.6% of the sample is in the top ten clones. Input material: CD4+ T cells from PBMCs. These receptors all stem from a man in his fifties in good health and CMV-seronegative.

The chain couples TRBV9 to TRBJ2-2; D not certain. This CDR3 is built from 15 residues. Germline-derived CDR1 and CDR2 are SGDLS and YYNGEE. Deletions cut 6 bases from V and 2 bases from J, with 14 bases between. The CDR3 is CASTPGATNTGELFF. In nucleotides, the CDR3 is TGTGCCAGCACTCCTGGAGCGACAAACACCGGGGAGCTGTTTTTT.

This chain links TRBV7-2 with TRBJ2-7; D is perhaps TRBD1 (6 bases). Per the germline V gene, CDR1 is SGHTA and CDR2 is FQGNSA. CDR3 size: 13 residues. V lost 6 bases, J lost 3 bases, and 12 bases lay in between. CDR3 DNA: TGTGCCAGCAGTCCCGCAGGGGTCTACGAGCAGTACTTC. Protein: CASSPAGVYEQYF.

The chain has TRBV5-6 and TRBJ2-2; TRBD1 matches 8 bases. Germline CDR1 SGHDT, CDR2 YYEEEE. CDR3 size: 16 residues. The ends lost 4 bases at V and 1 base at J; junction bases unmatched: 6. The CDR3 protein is CASSQGTGGNTGELFF. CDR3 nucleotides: TGTGCCAGCAGCCAGGGGACAGGAGGGAACACCGGGGAGCTGTTTTTT.

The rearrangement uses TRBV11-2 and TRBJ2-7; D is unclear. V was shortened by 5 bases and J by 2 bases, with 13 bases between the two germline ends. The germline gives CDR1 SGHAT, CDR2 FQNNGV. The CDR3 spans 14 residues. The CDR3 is CASSRVTPTYEQYF. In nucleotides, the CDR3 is TGTGCCAGCAGCCGGGTGACGCCTACCTACGAGCAGTACTTC.

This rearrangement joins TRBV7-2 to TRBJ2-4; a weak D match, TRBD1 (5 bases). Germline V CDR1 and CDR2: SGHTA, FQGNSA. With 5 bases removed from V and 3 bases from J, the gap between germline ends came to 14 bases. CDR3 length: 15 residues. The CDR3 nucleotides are TGTGCCAGCAGCCCCTCAAGGGGTGGCAAAAACATTCAGTACTTC. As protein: CASSPSRGGKNIQYF.

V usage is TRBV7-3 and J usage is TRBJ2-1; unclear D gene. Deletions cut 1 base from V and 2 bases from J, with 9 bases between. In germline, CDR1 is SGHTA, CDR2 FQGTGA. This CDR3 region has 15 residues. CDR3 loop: CASSLNLGPYNEQFF. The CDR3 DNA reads TGTGCCAGCAGCTTAAATCTAGGACCCTACAATGAGCAGTTCTTC.

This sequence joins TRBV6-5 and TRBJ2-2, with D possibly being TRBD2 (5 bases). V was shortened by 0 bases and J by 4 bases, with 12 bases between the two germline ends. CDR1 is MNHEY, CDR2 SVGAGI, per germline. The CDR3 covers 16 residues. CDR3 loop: CASSYSHQAGTGELFF. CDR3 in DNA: TGTGCCAGCAGTTACTCACATCAGGCGGGCACCGGGGAGCTGTTTTTT.

CDR3 coding DNA: TGTGCCAGCAGCCTCAATAGTCCGGGGAGGGCTGAAGCTTTCTTT. This codes for CASSLNSPGRAEAFF. The chain links TRBV16 to TRBJ1-1; D is undetermined. The germline V and J ends were trimmed by 4 bases and 6 bases, with 18 bases remaining between them. The CDR3 totals 15 residues. CDR1 and CDR2 from the germline V gene are KGHSY and FQNENV.

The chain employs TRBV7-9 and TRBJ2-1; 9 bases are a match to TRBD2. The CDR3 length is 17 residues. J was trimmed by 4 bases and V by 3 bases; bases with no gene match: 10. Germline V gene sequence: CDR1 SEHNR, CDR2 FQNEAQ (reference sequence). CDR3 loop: CASSFSGLAGSYNEQFF. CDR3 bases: TGTGCCAGCAGCTTCTCCGGGCTAGCGGGGTCTTACAATGAGCAGTTCTTC. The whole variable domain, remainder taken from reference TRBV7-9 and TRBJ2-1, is DTGVSQNPRHKITKRGQNVTFRCDPISEHNRLYWYRQTLGQGPEFLTYFQNEAQLEKSRLLSDRFSAERPKGSFSTLEIQRTEQGDSAMYLCASSFSGLAGSYNEQFFGPGTRLTVL.

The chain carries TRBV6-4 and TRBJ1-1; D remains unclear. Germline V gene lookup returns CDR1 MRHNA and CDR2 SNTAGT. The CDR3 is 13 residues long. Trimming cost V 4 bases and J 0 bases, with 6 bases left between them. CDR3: CASSANMNTEAFF. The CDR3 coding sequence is TGTGCCAGCAGTGCGAACATGAACACTGAAGCTTTCTTT.

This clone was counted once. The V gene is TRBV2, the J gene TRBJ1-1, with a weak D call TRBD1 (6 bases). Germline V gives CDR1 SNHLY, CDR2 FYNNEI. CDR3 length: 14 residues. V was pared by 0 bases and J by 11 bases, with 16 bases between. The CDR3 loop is CASSEALRGGSAFF. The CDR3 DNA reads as TGTGCCAGCAGTGAAGCGCTTAGAGGGGGTAGTGCTTTCTTT. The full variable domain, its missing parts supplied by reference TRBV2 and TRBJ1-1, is EPEVTQTPSHQVTQMGQEVILRCVPISNHLYFYWYRQILGQKVEFLVSFYNNEISEKSEIFDDQFSVERPDGSNFTLKIRSTKLEDSAMYFCASSEALRGGSAFFGQGTRLTVV.

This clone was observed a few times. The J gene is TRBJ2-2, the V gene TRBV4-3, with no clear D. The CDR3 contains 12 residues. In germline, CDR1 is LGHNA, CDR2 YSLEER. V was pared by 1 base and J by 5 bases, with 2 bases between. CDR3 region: CASSQVTGELFF. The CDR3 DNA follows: TGCGCCAGCAGCCAAGTGACCGGGGAGCTGTTTTTT.

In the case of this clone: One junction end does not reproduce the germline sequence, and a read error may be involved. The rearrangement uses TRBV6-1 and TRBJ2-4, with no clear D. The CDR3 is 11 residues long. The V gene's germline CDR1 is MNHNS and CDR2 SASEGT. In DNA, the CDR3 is TGTGCCAGCACCCTATCAAACAGTCAGTACTTC. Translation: CASTLSNSQYF.

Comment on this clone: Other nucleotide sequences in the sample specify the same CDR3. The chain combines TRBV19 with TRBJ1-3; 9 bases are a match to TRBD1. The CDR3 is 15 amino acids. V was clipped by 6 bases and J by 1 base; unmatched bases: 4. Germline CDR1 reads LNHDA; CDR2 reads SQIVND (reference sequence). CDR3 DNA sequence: TGTGCCAGTAGAAGACAGGGGGATTCTGGAAACACCATATATTTT. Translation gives CASRRQGDSGNTIYF.

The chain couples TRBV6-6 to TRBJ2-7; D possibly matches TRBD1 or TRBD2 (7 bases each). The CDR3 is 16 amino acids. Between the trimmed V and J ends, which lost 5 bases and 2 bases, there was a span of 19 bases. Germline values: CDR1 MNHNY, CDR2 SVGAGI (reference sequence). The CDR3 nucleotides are TGTGCCAGCAGTCGCCTCGGACAGGCGGGGGCCTACGAGCAGTACTTC. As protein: CASSRLGQAGAYEQYF.